One sample yielded the 5 T cell receptor beta chains listed below, sequenced in a study of neurological immune-mediated disorders. Described time point: longitudinal time-point 1 (baseline). One entry per CDR3 protein results from TCRdb running MiXCR on the 5' RACE reads. The sample lists roughly 36,000 distinct CDR3 sequences, 3% to 3.5% occurring once. Sequenced material: PBMCs. These TCRs come from a woman aged 60-75 years with multiple sclerosis.

This clonotype was detected ten times or more. The rearrangement links TRBV5-1 to TRBJ1-4; no clear D gene. This CDR3 comprises 14 residues. V lost 0 bases, J lost 4 bases, and 7 bases lay in between. Germline V lookup: CDR1 SGHRS, CDR2 YFSETQ. DNA of the CDR3: TGCGCCAGCAGCTTGGAAGCCCATAATGAAAAACTGTTTTTT. Its protein product is CASSLEAHNEKLFF. Complete variable domain (other parts from reference TRBV5-1 and TRBJ1-4): KAGVTQTPRYLIKTRGQQVTLSCSPISGHRSVSWYQQTPGQGLQFLFEYFSETQRNKGNFPGRFSGRQFSNSRSEMNVSTLELGDSALYLCASSLEAHNEKLFFGSGTQLSVL.

This clonotype has a count of ten or more. The chain uses TRBV6-5 and TRBJ1-1, with D possibly matching TRBD1 (5 bases). Germline CDR1 reads MNHEY; CDR2 reads SVGAGI. Deletions cut 2 bases from V and 6 bases from J, with 16 bases between. This CDR3 is built from 15 residues. The CDR3 DNA reads as TGTGCCAGCAGTTACCCGAGCCAGGGTCGGGCTGAAGCTTTCTTT. Translation gives CASSYPSQGRAEAFF.

In its sample, this clonotype was seen many times. The V gene is TRBV20-1, the J gene TRBJ1-1, with TRBD1 identical over 11 bases. The CDR3 has 18 residues. V lost 5 bases to trimming and J lost 0 bases; unmatched junction nucleotides: 14. Germline V gene sequence: CDR1 DFQATT, CDR2 SNEGSKA (reference sequence). In DNA, the CDR3 is TGCAGTGCTGGCCTTGGGACAGGGGGTTCTTTTGTGAACACTGAAGCTTTCTTT. Encoded protein: CSAGLGTGGSFVNTEAFF.

This clonotype was counted at least ten times. The chain joins TRBV6-5 to TRBJ1-2, with D uncertain. V was pared by 6 bases and J by 7 bases, with 18 bases between. The CDR3 is 14 amino acids. From germline, CDR1 is MNHEY and CDR2 SVGAGI. CDR3 DNA: TGTGCCAGCAGCATCTATCCGGGAAGCGGTGGCTACACCTTC. It is translated as CASSIYPGSGGYTF.

This clonotype was counted at least ten times. The gene calls are TRBV10-3 and TRBJ2-7; D may match TRBD1 or TRBD2 (5 bases each). The length of the CDR3 is 14 residues. Deletions cut 6 bases from V and 5 bases from J, with 17 bases between. Germline V gene data show CDR1 as ENHRY and CDR2 as SYGVKD. Here the CDR3 reads CAIRGTAAVHEQYF. DNA of the CDR3: TGTGCCATCAGGGGGACCGCGGCGGTCCACGAGCAGTACTTC.